These 10 T cell receptor beta chains came from one sample sequenced in a study of identical twins. One entry per CDR3 protein results from TCRdb running MiXCR on the 5' RACE reads. The repertoire holds about 700,000 distinct CDR3 sequences, with approximately 9% as singletons. The same sample was also used in a study of yellow fever vaccine responses in identical twins.

The material sequenced was PBMCs. The receptors stem from a woman in her late teens or twenties in good health.

A few counts support this clonotype. This chain links TRBV21-1 with TRBJ2-5; TRBD2, as called in the table, went unchecked against the DNA. TRBV21-1 is labeled a pseudogene. This CDR3 has 15 amino acids. The CDR3 sequence: CASSILKGPRETQYF. The CDR3 nucleotides read TGTGCCAGCAGCATTCTCAAGGGCCCTCGGGAGACCCAGTACTTC.

This clonotype was observed many times. The chain is built from TRBV9 and TRBJ2-1; TRBD2 matches at 8 bases. Germline assignment: CDR1 SGDLS and CDR2 YYNGEE. The CDR3 has 13 amino acids. After removal of 1 base from V and 6 bases from J, the junction contained 0 bases not matched to a gene. The CDR3 DNA sequence: TGTGCCAGCAGCGTACTAGCGGGCAATGAGCAGTTCTTC. It translates to CASSVLAGNEQFF.

There are many counts of this clonotype. The chain combines TRBV5-5 with TRBJ2-7, with 11 bases identical to TRBD2. From germline, CDR1 is SGHKS and CDR2 YYEKEE (reference sequence). V dropped 3 bases and J dropped 0; count of bases not matched to a gene: 2. CDR3 length: 15 residues. In nucleotides, the CDR3 is TGTGCCAGCAGCTCCGGGACTAGCGGCTCCTACGAGCAGTACTTC. This gives the protein CASSSGTSGSYEQYF.

This clonotype was counted at least ten times. V and J are TRBV12-3 or TRBV12-4 and TRBJ2-5, with D unresolved. This CDR3 contains 13 residues. V was cut by 6 bases and J by 2 bases, with 10 bases left in between. The CDR3 DNA sequence: TGTGCCAGCAGGTCCCTGCCGCAAGAGACCCAGTACTTC. Translated, it gives CASRSLPQETQYF.

This clonotype occurred a few times. The chain is built from TRBV12-3 or TRBV12-4 and TRBJ2-6; D ambiguous. Trimming left V 7 bases short and J 4 bases short, with 11 bases between. The CDR3 loop spans 14 amino acids. Here the CDR3 DNA reads TGTGCCAGCACCGAATATCCGGGGGCCAACGTCCTGACTTTC. Amino acids: CASTEYPGANVLTF.

This clonotype came up many times. This chain joins TRBV7-2 and TRBJ2-3, with 10 nucleotides matching TRBD1. The J segment lost 3 bases and the V segment lost 8 bases, leaving 5 bases of the junction unmatched. CDR3 length equals 14 residues. Germline CDR1 and CDR2: SGHTA and FQGNSA. CDR3 region: CASPGTGETDTQYF. The CDR3 DNA is TGTGCCAGCCCCGGGACAGGGGAAACAGATACGCAGTATTTT.

This clonotype was seen a few times. J is TRBJ2-4 and V is TRBV6-2 or TRBV6-3; no clear D. CDR1 is MNHEY and CDR2 is SVGEGT in the germline V gene. The germline V and J ends were trimmed by 0 bases and 7 bases, with 13 bases remaining between them. The CDR3 contains 15 residues. The CDR3 DNA follows: TGTGCCAGCAGTTACTCCCAGGCAGGTGGGAACATTCAGTACTTC. Its translation is CASSYSQAGGNIQYF.

This sequence joins TRBV29-1 and TRBJ2-1; 13 bases agree with TRBD2. Looked up from germline, CDR1 is SQVTM and CDR2 is ANQGSEA. V was clipped by 5 bases and J by 7 bases; unmatched bases: 5. The CDR3 loop spans 14 amino acids. In DNA form, the CDR3 reads TGCAGCGTTAAGGGGGGACTAGCGGGAAATGAGCAGTTCTTC. Its translation: CSVKGGLAGNEQFF.

The chain links TRBV9 to TRBJ2-5; the D call may be TRBD1 or TRBD2 (5 bases each). The germline gives CDR1 SGDLS, CDR2 YYNGEE. The length of the CDR3 is 15 residues. V was cut by 6 bases and J by 3 bases, with 18 bases left in between. CDR3 DNA sequence: TGTGCCAGCAATTTCTTCCGGGACGGAGAAGAGACCCAGTACTTC. This gives the protein CASNFFRDGEETQYF.

This CDR3 reads CASTQSWRGETQYF. CDR3 nucleotide sequence: TGTGCCAGCACCCAATCATGGCGGGGAGAGACCCAGTACTTC. V is TRBV6-1 and J is TRBJ2-5; the D gene is possibly TRBD2 (6 bases). CDR1 and CDR2 from the germline V gene are MNHNS and SASEGT. The CDR3 length is 14 residues. V was shortened by 7 bases and J by 4 bases, with 16 bases between the two germline ends.